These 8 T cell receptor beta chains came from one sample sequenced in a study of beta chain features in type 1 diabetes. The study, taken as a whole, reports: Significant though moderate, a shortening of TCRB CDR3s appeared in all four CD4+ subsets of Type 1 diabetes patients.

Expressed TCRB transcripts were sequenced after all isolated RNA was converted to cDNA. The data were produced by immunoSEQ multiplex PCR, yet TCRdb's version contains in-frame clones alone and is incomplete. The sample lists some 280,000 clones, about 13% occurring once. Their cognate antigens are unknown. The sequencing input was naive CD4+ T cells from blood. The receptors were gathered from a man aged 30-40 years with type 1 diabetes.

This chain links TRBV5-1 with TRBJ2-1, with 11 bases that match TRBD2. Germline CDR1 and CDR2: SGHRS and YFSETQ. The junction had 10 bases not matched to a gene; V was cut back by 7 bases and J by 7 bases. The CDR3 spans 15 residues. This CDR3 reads CASSVEASGRNEQFF. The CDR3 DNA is TGCGCCAGCTCGGTCGAGGCTAGCGGGAGGAATGAGCAGTTCTTC.

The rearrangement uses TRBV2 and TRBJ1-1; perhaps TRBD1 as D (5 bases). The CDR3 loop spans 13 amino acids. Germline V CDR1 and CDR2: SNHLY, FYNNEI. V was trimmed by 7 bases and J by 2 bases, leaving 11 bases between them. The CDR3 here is CASTAGFNTEAFF. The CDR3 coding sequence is TGTGCCAGCACCGCAGGGTTTAACACTGAAGCTTTCTTT.

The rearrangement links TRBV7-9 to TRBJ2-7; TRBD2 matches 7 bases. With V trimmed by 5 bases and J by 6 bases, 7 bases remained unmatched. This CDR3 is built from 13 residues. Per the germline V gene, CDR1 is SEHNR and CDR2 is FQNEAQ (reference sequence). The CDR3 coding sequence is TGTGCCAGCAGCCCCGAGGGGACTACCGAGCAGTACTTC. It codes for CASSPEGTTEQYF.

CDR3 protein: CASSPPQTPERNTIYF. The CDR3 DNA is TGTGCCAGCTCACCACCGCAGACTCCCGAGAGAAACACCATATATTTT. V is TRBV18 and J is TRBJ1-3, with D unclear. Germline CDR1 reads KGHSH; CDR2 reads LQKENI. Trimming removed 0 bases from V and 5 bases from J, with 14 bases in between. The CDR3 loop spans 16 amino acids.

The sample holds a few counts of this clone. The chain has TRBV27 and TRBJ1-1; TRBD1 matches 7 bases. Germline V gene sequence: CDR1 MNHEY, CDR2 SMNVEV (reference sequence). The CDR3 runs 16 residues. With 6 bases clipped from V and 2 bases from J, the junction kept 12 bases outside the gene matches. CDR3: CASRGLTTGTNTEAFF. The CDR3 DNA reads TGTGCCAGCAGGGGACTTACGACAGGGACAAACACTGAAGCTTTCTTT.

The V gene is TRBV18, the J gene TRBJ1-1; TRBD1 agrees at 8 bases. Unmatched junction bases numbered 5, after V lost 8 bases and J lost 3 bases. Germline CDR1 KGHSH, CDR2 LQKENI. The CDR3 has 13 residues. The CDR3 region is CASGTGGDTEAFF. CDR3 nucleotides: TGTGCCAGCGGAACAGGGGGGGACACTGAAGCTTTCTTT.

The CDR3 reads CASSPPGLRQETQYF. Here the CDR3 DNA reads TGTGCCAGCTCACCACCCGGACTTCGGCAAGAGACCCAGTACTTC. The chain couples TRBV18 to TRBJ2-5, with D perhaps TRBD2 (5 bases). The germline CDR1 and CDR2 sequences are KGHSH and LQKENI. The germline V and J ends were trimmed by 0 bases and 2 bases, with 10 bases remaining between them. This CDR3 is 15 amino acids long. Looking up the rest from reference TRBV18 and TRBJ2-5 gives the full variable domain: NAGVMQNPRHLVRRRGQEARLRCSPMKGHSHVYWYRQLPEEGLKFMVYLQKENIIDESGMPKERFSAEFPKEGPSILRIQQVVRGDSAAYFCASSPPGLRQETQYFGPGTRLLVL.

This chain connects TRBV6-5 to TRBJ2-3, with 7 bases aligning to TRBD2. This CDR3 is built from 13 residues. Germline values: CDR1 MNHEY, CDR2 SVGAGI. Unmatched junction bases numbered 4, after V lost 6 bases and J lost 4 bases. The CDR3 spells CASSRTRADTQYF. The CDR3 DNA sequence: TGTGCCAGCAGCCGGACTAGGGCAGATACGCAGTATTTT.